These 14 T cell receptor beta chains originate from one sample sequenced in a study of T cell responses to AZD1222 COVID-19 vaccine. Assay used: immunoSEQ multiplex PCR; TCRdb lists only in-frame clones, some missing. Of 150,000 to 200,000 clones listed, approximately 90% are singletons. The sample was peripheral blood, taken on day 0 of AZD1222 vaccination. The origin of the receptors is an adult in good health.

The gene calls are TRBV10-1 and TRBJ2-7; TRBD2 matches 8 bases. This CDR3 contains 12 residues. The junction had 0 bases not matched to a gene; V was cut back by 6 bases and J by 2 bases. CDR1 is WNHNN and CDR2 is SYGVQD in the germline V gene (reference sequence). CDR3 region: CASRLAAYEQYF. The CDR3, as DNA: TGCGCCAGCAGACTAGCGGCCTACGAGCAGTACTTC.

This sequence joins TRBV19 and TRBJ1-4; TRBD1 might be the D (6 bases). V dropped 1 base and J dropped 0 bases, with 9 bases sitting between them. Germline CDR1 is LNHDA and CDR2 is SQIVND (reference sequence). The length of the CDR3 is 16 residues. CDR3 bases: TGTGCCAGTAGTATAGCTCGGACAGCAACTAATGAAAAACTGTTTTTT. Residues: CASSIARTATNEKLFF.

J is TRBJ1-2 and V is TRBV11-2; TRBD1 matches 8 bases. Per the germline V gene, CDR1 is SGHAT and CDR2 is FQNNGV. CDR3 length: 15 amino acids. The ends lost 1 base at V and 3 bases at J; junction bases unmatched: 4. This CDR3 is CASSLGTGRDYGYTF. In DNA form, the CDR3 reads TGTGCCAGCAGCTTAGGGACAGGGCGGGACTATGGCTACACCTTC.

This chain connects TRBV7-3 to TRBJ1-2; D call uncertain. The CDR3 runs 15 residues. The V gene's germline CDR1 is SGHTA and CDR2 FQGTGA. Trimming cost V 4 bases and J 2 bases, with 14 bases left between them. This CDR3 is CASSSAPGQNYGYTF. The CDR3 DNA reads TGTGCCAGCAGCTCAGCCCCGGGCCAGAACTATGGCTACACCTTC.

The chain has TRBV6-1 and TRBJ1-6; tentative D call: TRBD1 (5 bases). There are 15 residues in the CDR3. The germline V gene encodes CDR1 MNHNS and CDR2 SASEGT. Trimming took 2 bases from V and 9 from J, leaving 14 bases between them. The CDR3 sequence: CASSEFGGPISPLHF. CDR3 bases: TGTGCCAGCAGTGAATTTGGGGGACCAATTTCACCCCTCCACTTT.

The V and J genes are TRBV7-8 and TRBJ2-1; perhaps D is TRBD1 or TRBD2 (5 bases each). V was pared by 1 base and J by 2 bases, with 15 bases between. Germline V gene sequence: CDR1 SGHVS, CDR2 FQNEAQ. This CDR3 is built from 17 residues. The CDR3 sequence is CASSLGGSGATYNEQFF. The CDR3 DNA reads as TGTGCCAGCAGCTTAGGAGGCTCCGGGGCGACCTACAATGAGCAGTTCTTC.

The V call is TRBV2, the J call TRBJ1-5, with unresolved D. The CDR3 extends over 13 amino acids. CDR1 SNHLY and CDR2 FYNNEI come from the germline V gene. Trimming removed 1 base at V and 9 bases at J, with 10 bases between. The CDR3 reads CASSEGGRRPQHF. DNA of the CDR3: TGTGCCAGCAGTGAAGGGGGTAGGAGGCCCCAGCATTTT.

The CDR3 DNA sequence: TGCGCCAGCAGCCGGGACAGGAATTCACCCCTCCACTTT. Translation gives CASSRDRNSPLHF. The rearrangement uses TRBV5-1 and TRBJ1-6, with TRBD1 matching 8 bases. Germline V lookup: CDR1 SGHRS, CDR2 YFSETQ. The trim removed 4 bases at V and 7 bases at J, leaving 1 base unmatched. The CDR3 covers 13 residues.

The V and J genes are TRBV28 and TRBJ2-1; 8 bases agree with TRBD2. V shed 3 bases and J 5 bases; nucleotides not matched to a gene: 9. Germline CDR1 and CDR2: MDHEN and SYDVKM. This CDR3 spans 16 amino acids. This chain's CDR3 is CASSLTGTRTNNEQFF. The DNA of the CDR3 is TGTGCCAGCAGTTTGACCGGGACTAGAACTAACAATGAGCAGTTCTTC.

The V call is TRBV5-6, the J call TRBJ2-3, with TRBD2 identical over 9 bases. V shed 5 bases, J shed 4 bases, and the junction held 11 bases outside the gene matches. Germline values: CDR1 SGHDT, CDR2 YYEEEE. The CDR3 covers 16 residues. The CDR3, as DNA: TGTGCCAGCAGGAACACGCGGGGGGGCCTTGCAGATACGCAGTATTTT. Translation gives CASRNTRGGLADTQYF. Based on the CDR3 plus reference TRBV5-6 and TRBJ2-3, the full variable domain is DAGVTQSPTHLIKTRGQQVTLRCSPKSGHDTVSWYQQALGQGPQFIFQYYEEEERQRGNFPDRFSGHQFPNYSSELNVNALLLGDSALYLCASRNTRGGLADTQYFGPGTRLTVL.

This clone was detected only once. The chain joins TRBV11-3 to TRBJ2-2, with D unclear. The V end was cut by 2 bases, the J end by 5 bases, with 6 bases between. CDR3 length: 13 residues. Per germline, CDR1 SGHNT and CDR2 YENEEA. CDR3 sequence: CASSLIVTGELFF. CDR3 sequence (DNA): TGTGCCAGCAGCTTAATAGTTACCGGGGAGCTGTTTTTT.

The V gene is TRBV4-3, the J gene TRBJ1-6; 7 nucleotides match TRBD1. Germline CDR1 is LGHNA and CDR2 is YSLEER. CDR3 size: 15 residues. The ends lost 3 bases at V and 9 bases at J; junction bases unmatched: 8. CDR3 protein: CASSHSGQRGSPLHF. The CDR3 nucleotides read TGCGCCAGCAGCCATTCGGGACAGCGGGGTTCACCCCTCCACTTT.

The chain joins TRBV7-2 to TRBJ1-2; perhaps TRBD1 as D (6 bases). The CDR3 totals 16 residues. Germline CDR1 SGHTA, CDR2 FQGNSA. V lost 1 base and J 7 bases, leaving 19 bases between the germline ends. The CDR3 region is CASSLVKGGGSVGYTF. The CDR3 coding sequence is TGTGCCAGCAGCTTAGTAAAGGGGGGAGGGTCCGTTGGCTACACCTTC.

The CDR3 reads CASSNPPALYEQYF. DNA for the CDR3: TGTGCCAGCAGCAATCCGCCGGCTCTCTACGAGCAGTACTTC. The chain joins TRBV11-2 to TRBJ2-7; D not certain. Looked up from germline, CDR1 is SGHAT and CDR2 is FQNNGV. With 5 bases removed from V and 3 bases from J, the gap between germline ends came to 14 bases. CDR3 length equals 14 residues.